This T cell receptor (beta chain) is from a study of T cell changes during pregnancy in multiple sclerosis. The table came from immunoSEQ multiplex PCR; TCRdb's copy has only in-frame clones and leaves some out. The sample has about 51,000 clones, approximately 94% seen once. The CDR3 runs 13 residues. The germline V gene has CDR1 LNHDA and CDR2 SQIVND (reference sequence). Trimming removed 6 bases from V and 2 bases from J; junction bases left unmatched: 3. Source: CD4+ T cells from peripheral blood mononuclear cells, taken in the second trimester of pregnancy. This chain connects TRBV19 to TRBJ2-7; 8 positions match TRBD1. The TCR comes from a female donor with multiple sclerosis, enrolled in a pregnancy study. The CDR3 DNA is TGTGCCAGTAGCCAGACAGGGGCCTACGAGCAGTACTTC. Translating gives CASSQTGAYEQYF.